These T cell receptor beta chains were read from a single sample in a study of blood T cell repertoires in COVID-19. TCRdb's table, derived via immunoSEQ multiplex PCR, lists solely in-frame clones and lacks some. The data contain 200,000 to 250,000 clones, roughly nine tenths of them singletons. Sequenced sample: PBMCs or T cells enriched from blood (not recorded which). These receptors were obtained from a woman in her 50s in a cohort exposed to, infected with or recovered from COVID-19 (not recorded which). Each CDR3 is given with its conserved first and last residue. D genes are given only for firm matches. A row's size may be missing; if present it is once, few, many or a size class.

CDR3aa	CDR3nt	abundance	j_gene	v_gene	d_gene
CASSPRDNTDTQYF	TGTGCCAGCAGTCCTAGGGACAACACAGATACGCAGTATTTT	.	TRBJ2-3	TRBV27	.
CASSFSGSGVEQYF	TGTGCCAGCAGTTTTTCGGGGAGCGGGGTCGAGCAGTACTTC	once	TRBJ2-7	TRBV28	TRBD2
CASSISIGSTEAFF	TGTGCCAGTAGTATTTCCATAGGGAGCACTGAAGCTTTCTTT	.	TRBJ1-1	TRBV19	.
CASSPIDGNYGYTF	TGTGCCAGCAGTCCAATTGACGGGAACTATGGCTACACCTTC	.	TRBJ1-2	TRBV27	.
CASLGTQNTEAFF	TGTGCCAGTTTGGGGACACAGAACACTGAAGCTTTCTTT	.	TRBJ1-1	TRBV6-5	.
CASSGASSGNTIYF	TGCGCCAGCAGTGGGGCAAGCTCTGGAAACACCATATATTTT	.	TRBJ1-3	TRBV10-1	.
CASSLGSPGGATGELFF	TGTGCCAGCAGCTTAGGTTCTCCCGGGGGGGCGACCGGGGAGCTGTTTTTT	.	TRBJ2-2	TRBV7-3	TRBD2
CASSPGRTRGSYNSPLHF	TGTGCCAGTAGTCCTGGCAGGACCAGGGGCTCCTATAATTCACCCCTCCACTTT	.	TRBJ1-6	TRBV19	.
CASSLAQGGFGGYTF	TGTGCCAGCAGCTTAGCCCAGGGGGGATTTGGTGGCTACACCTTC	.	TRBJ1-2	TRBV7-2	TRBD1
CASSPGTGRETQYF	TGCGCCAGCAGCCCCGGGACAGGGAGAGAGACCCAGTACTTC	once	TRBJ2-5	TRBV5-1	TRBD1
CAWSSRQAVYNQPQHF	TGTGCCTGGAGCTCCCGACAGGCTGTCTACAATCAGCCCCAGCATTTT	.	TRBJ1-5	TRBV30	.
CASSKTGNTGELFF	TGTGCCAGCAGTAAAACTGGGAACACCGGGGAGCTGTTTTTT	.	TRBJ2-2	TRBV2	.
CASRHVTGSIGELFF	TGTGCCAGTAGACATGTTACAGGGTCGATCGGGGAGCTGTTTTTT	.	TRBJ2-2	TRBV19	.
CASSLDSSPYEQYF	TGTGCCAGCAGCCTGGACAGTTCCCCCTACGAGCAGTACTTC	.	TRBJ2-7	TRBV21-1	.
CASSKDRANTIYF	TGTGCCAGCAGCAAGGACAGGGCCAACACCATATATTTT	.	TRBJ1-3	TRBV14	TRBD1
CASSHSGGALDTQYF	TGTGCCAGCAGCCATAGCGGGGGGGCCTTAGATACGCAGTATTTT	.	TRBJ2-3	TRBV3-1/TRBV3-2	TRBD2
CASSLAGGYYGYTF	TGTGCCAGCAGCTTAGCAGGGGGCTACTATGGCTACACCTTC	.	TRBJ1-2	TRBV7-2	TRBD1
CASSIRPRQGVLLEQYF	TGTGCCAGTAGTATCCGTCCTCGACAGGGGGTTCTGCTCGAGCAGTACTTC	few	TRBJ2-7	TRBV19	TRBD1
CASSLGGWSGTDTQYF	TGTGCCAGCAGCTTAGGCGGGTGGAGCGGCACAGATACGCAGTATTTT	.	TRBJ2-3	TRBV7-2	.
CASSVTGGLYQPQHF	TGTGCCAGCAGCGTAACAGGGGGCTTGTATCAGCCCCAGCATTTT	.	TRBJ1-5	TRBV7-8	TRBD1
CASSDRGSYGYTF	TGTGCCAGCAGTGACAGGGGAAGCTATGGCTACACCTTC	once	TRBJ1-2	TRBV25-1	.
CASAQGARGETQYF	TGCGCCAGCGCACAGGGGGCGCGAGGAGAGACCCAGTACTTC	.	TRBJ2-5	TRBV5-1	TRBD1
CASQPPGGRDRLGF	TGTGCCAGTCAGCCTCCGGGGGGGCGGGACCGTTTGGGATTC	few	TRBJ2-7	TRBV28	TRBD2